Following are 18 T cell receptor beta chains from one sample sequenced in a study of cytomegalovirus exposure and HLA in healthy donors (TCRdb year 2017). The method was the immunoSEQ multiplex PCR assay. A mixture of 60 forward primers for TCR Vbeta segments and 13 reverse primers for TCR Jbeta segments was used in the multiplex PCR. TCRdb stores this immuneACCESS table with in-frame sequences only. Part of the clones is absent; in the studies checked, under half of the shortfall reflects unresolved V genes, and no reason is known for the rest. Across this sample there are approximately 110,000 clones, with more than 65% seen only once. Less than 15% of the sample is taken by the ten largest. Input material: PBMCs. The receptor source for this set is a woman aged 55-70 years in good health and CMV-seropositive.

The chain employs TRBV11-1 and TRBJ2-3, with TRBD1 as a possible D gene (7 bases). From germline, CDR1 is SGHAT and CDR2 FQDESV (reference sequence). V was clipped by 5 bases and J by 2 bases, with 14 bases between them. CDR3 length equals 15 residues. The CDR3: CASSPRGEDTDTQYF. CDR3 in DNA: TGTGCCAGCAGCCCCAGGGGGGAAGACACAGATACGCAGTATTTT.

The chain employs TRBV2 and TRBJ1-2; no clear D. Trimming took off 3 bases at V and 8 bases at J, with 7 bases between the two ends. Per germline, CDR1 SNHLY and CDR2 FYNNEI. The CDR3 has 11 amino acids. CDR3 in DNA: TGTGCCAGCAGTGAGGGCGTCGGCTACACCTTC. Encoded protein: CASSEGVGYTF.

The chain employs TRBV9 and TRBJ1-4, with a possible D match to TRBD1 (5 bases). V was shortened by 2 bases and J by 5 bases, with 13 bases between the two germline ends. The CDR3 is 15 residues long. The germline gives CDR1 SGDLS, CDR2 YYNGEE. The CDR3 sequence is CASSVSGFENEKLFF. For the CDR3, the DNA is TGTGCCAGCAGCGTTTCAGGGTTTGAAAATGAAAAACTGTTTTTT. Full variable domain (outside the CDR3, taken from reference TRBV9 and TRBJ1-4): DSGVTQTPKHLITATGQRVTLRCSPRSGDLSVYWYQQSLDQGLQFLIQYYNGEERAKGNILERFSAQQFPDLHSELNLSSLELGDSALYFCASSVSGFENEKLFFGSGTQLSVL.

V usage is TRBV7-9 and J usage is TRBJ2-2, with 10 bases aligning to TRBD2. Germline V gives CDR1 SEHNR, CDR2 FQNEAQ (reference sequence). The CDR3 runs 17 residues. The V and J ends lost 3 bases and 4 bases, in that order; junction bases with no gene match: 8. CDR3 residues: CASSLIGLAGVTGELFF. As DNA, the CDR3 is TGTGCCAGCAGCTTGATAGGTCTAGCGGGAGTCACCGGGGAGCTGTTTTTT.

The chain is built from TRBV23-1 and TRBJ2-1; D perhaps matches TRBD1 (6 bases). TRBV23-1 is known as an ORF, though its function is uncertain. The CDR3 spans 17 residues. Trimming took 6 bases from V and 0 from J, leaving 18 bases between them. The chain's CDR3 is CASRKAGAQSSYNEQFF. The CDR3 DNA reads TGCGCCAGCAGGAAAGCAGGGGCGCAAAGCTCCTACAATGAGCAGTTCTTC.

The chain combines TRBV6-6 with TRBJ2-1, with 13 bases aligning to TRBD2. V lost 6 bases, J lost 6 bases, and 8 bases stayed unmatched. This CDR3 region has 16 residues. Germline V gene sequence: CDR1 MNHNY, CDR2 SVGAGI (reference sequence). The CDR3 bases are TGTGCCAGCAGCTTCACTAGCGGGGGGGCCCTCAATGAGCAGTTCTTC. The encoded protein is CASSFTSGGALNEQFF.

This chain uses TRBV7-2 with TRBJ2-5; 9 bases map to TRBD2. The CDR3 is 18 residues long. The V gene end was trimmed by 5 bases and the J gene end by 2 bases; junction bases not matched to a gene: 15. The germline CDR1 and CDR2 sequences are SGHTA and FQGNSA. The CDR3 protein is CASSLTSGTQTYQETQYF. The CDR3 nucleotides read TGTGCCAGCAGCCTGACTAGCGGAACCCAGACCTATCAAGAGACCCAGTACTTC.

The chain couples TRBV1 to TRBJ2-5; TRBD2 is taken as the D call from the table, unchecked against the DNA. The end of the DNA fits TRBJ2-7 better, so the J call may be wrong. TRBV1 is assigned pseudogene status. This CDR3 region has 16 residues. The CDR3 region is CTSSQRGTSGDDEQYF. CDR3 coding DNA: TGCACCAGCAGCCAGCGAGGGACTAGCGGGGACGACGAGCAGTACTTC.

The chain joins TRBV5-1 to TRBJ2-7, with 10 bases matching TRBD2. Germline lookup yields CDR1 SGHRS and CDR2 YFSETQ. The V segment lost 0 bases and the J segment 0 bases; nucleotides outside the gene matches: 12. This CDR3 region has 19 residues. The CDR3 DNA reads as TGCGCCAGCAGCTTGGGGGGGGCTAGCGGGAGTTTGGGCTCCTACGAGCAGTACTTC. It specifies CASSLGGASGSLGSYEQYF.

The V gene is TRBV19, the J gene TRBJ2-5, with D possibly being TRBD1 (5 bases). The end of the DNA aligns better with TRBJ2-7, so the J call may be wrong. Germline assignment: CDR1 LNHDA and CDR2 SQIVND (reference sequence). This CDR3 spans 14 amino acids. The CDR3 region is CASSTQGATYEQYF. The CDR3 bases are TGTGCCAGTAGTACGCAAGGGGCCACTTACGAGCAGTACTTC.

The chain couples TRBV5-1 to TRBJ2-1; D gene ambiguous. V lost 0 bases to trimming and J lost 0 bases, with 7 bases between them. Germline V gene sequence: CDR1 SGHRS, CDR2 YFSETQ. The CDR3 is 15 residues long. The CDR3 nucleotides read TGCGCCAGCAGCTTGGAGGCAGGCTCCTACAATGAGCAGTTCTTC. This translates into CASSLEAGSYNEQFF.

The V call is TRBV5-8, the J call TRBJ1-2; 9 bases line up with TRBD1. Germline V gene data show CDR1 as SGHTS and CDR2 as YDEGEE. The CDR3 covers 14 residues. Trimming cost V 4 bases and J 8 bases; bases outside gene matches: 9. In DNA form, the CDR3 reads TGTGCCAGCAGCCCCGGGACAGGGTCCCGGGGCTACACCTTC. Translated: CASSPGTGSRGYTF.

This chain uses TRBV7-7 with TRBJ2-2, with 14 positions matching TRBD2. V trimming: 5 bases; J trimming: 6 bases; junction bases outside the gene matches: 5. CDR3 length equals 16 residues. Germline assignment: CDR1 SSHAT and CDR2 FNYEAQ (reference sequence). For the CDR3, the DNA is TGTGCCAGCAGCCCGACTAGCGGGAGGGCTTCCGGGGAGCTGTTTTTT. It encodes CASSPTSGRASGELFF. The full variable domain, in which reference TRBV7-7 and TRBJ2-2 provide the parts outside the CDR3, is GAGVSQSPRYKVTKRGQDVTLRCDPISSHATLYWYQQALGQGPEFLTYFNYEAQPDKSGLPSDRFSAERPEGSISTLTIQRTEQRDSAMYRCASSPTSGRASGELFFGEGSRLTVL.

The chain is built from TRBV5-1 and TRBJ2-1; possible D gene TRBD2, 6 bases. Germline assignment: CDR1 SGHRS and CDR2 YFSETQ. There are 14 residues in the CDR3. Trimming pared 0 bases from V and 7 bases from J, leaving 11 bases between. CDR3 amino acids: CASSLVLARNEQFF. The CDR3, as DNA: TGCGCCAGCAGCTTGGTGCTAGCGCGGAATGAGCAGTTCTTC.

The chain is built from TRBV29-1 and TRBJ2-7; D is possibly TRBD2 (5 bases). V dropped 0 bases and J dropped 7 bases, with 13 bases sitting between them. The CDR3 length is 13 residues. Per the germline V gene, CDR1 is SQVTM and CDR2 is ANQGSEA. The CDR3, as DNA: TGCAGCGTTGAAGAGGACTGGACTCGGGAGCAGTACTTC. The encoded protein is CSVEEDWTREQYF.

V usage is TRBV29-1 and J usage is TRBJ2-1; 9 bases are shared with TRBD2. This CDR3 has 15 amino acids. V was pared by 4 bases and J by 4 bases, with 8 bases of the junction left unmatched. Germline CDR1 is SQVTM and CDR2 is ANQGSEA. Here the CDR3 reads CSVVGGGAVYNEQFF. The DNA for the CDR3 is TGCAGCGTTGTAGGCGGGGGGGCGGTATACAATGAGCAGTTCTTC.

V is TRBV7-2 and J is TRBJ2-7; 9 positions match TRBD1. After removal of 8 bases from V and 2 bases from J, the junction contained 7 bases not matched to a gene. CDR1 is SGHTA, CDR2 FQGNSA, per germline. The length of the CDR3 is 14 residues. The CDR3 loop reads CASVGGQGTYEQYF. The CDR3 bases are TGTGCCAGCGTGGGGGGACAGGGTACCTACGAGCAGTACTTC. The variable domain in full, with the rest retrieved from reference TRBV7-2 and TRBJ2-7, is GAGVSQSPSNKVTEKGKDVELRCDPISGHTALYWYRQSLGQGLEFLIYFQGNSAPDKSGLPSDRFSAERTGGSVSTLTIQRTQQEDSAVYLCASVGGQGTYEQYFGPGTRLTVT.

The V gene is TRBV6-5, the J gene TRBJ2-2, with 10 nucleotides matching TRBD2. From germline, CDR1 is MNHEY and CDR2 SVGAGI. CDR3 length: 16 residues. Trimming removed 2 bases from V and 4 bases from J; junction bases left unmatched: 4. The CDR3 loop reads CASSYPSGGGTGELFF. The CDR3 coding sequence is TGTGCCAGCAGTTACCCGAGCGGGGGGGGCACCGGGGAGCTGTTTTTT.